Listed below are T cell receptor beta chains from one sample, sequenced in a study of T cells in Graves' hyperthyroidism and ophthalmopathy. TCRdb independently ran MiXCR on the multiplex PCR reads; one entry per CDR3 protein. The data hold some 92,000 distinct CDR3 sequences, with roughly 40% observed a single time. Sequenced sample: peripheral blood or thyroid tissue (not recorded which). Every receptor here comes from a woman aged 25 to 45 with Graves' hyperthyroidism. Each CDR3 is given with its conserved first and last residue. D genes are given only for firm matches. The size of a clone is reported for some rows only, either as once, few or many, or as a class for expanded clones.

d_call,v_call,clone_size,j_call,cdr3_nt,cdr3_aa
TRBD2,TRBV7-3,many,TRBJ2-2,TGTGCCAGCAGCTTAGAGACTAGCGGGAGGTCCGGGGAGCTGTTTTTT,CASSLETSGRSGELFF
.,TRBV11-2,many,TRBJ2-5,TGTGCCAGCAGCTTAGATCTGCGGCGCAGGCAAGAGACCCAGTACTTC,CASSLDLRRRQETQYF
TRBD1,TRBV6-4,once,TRBJ1-2,TGTGCCAGCAGTGACGTAGGACAGGGGGCGCGTGGCTACACCTTC,CASSDVGQGARGYTF
.,TRBV4-2,.,TRBJ1-3,TGTGCCAGCAGCCCCCGGGCCTTATATTTT,CASSPRALYF
.,TRBV7-8,once,TRBJ2-5,TGTGCCAGCAGCTTAATCAGGCGGGGCGACGGCGTAGAGACCCAGTACTTC,CASSLIRRGDGVETQYF
.,TRBV7-9,many,TRBJ2-1,TGTGCCAGCAGCTTCGAACTTCATGAGCAGTTCTTC,CASSFELHEQFF
TRBD2,TRBV3-1,many,TRBJ2-3,TGTGCCAGCGGTCTAGCGGGAGGGCCAGATACGCAGTATTTT,CASGLAGGPDTQYF
TRBD1,TRBV28,.,TRBJ2-7,TGTGCCAGCAGTTTGGGGACAGGGATCTACGAGCAGTACTTC,CASSLGTGIYEQYF
.,TRBV12-3/TRBV12-4,many,TRBJ2-5,TGTGCCAGCAGCCCGAAGTCCCTGGGGACCCAGTACTTC,CASSPKSLGTQYF
TRBD2,TRBV7-2,many,TRBJ2-7,TGTGCCAGCAGCGGTCGACTAGCGGGAGTAGGTAACGAGCAGTACTTC,CASSGRLAGVGNEQYF
TRBD1,TRBV10-3,.,TRBJ2-7,TGTGCCTCAAAGGGACAGGGGTCCTACGAGCAGTACTTC,CASKGQGSYEQYF
.,TRBV4-1,many,TRBJ2-5,TGCGCCAGCAGCCAGATACAAGAGACCCAGTACTTC,CASSQIQETQYF
TRBD1,TRBV6-5,many,TRBJ1-6,TGTGCCAGCAGTCCCCGACAGGGGGTCTTTTCACCCCTCCACTTT,CASSPRQGVFSPLHF
.,TRBV7-7,.,TRBJ2-7,TGTGCTAGCAGCACACGGACAGAGGCTTACGAGCAGTACTTC,CASSTRTEAYEQYF
.,TRBV11-2,many,TRBJ2-7,TGTGCCAGCAGCTTAGCCGGTAGCCGGGTGTCCTACGAGCAGTACTTC,CASSLAGSRVSYEQYF
.,TRBV24-1,many,TRBJ2-2,TGTGCCACCAGTGATTCCTCAACAAACACCGGGGAGCTGTTTTTT,CATSDSSTNTGELFF
.,TRBV9,.,TRBJ1-5,TGTGCCAGCTCACCTACTTCCCGCAAAGATAGCAATCAGCCCCAGCATTTT,CASSPTSRKDSNQPQHF
.,TRBV5-1,.,TRBJ2-3,TGCGCCAGCAGCTTCGGTGGGAGTGAGTTAGATACGCAGTATTTT,CASSFGGSELDTQYF
.,TRBV5-1,.,TRBJ1-6,TGCGCCAGCAGCTTGAACTCGGCCCTAGGTGATTCACCCCTCCACTTT,CASSLNSALGDSPLHF
.,TRBV11-2,.,TRBJ1-2,TGTGCCAGCAGCCCCAGGGGCCCCATGGATGGCTACACCTTC,CASSPRGPMDGYTF
.,TRBV11-2,many,TRBJ2-7,TGTGCCAGCAGCTCCCGGACAGTCTACGAGCAGTACTTC,CASSSRTVYEQYF
TRBD2,TRBV20-1,many,TRBJ2-3,TGCAGTGCCGAGACTCTAGCGGGAGTGGCAGATACGCAGTATTTT,CSAETLAGVADTQYF
.,TRBV5-1,many,TRBJ1-1,TGCGCCAGCAGCTCACAGTCGAACACTGAAGCTTTCTTT,CASSSQSNTEAFF
.,TRBV7-3,.,TRBJ1-4,TGTGCCAGCGGCTTACCCGCATTT,CASGLPAF
.,TRBV5-1,many,TRBJ1-1,TGCGCCAGCAGCTTTATGGGAGAGGGGACTGAAGCTTTCTTT,CASSFMGEGTEAFF
TRBD1,TRBV20-1,.,TRBJ1-1,TGCAGTGCTCCGGGACAGGGGGGATGGACTGAAGCTTTCTTT,CSAPGQGGWTEAFF
TRBD1,TRBV7-9,.,TRBJ1-1,TGTGCCAGCAGCCACGGACAGGGTTGGGGCACTGAAGCTTTCTTT,CASSHGQGWGTEAFF
.,TRBV28,few,TRBJ2-2,TGTGCCAGCAGTCCTCCGAGGGACACCGGGGAGCTGTTTTTT,CASSPPRDTGELFF
TRBD2,TRBV4-1,many,TRBJ2-2,TGCGCCAGCAGCCAGGGACTAGCGGGAGGCGGGGAGCTGTTTTTT,CASSQGLAGGGELFF
TRBD2,TRBV28,.,TRBJ2-5,TGTGCCAGCAGTGATAGCGGGGCGGAGACCCAGTACTTC,CASSDSGAETQYF
TRBD1,TRBV6-5,many,TRBJ2-7,TGTGCCAGCAGTTATGCCGGGACAGTCTCCTACGAGCAGTACTTC,CASSYAGTVSYEQYF
.,TRBV7-2,.,TRBJ2-7,TGTGCCAGCAGCTTCGGGAGCTCCTACGAGCAGTACTTC,CASSFGSSYEQYF
.,TRBV4-1,many,TRBJ1-1,TGCGCCAGCAGCAGAGGCAGGATGAACACTGAAGCTTTCTTT,CASSRGRMNTEAFF
.,TRBV7-6,.,TRBJ1-1,TGTGCCAGCAGCTTAGGGACTTGGTTGAACACTGAAGCTTTCTTT,CASSLGTWLNTEAFF
TRBD2,TRBV7-9,many,TRBJ2-7,TGTGCCAGCAGCTCCCAAGGGACTAGGATATACGAGCAGTACTTC,CASSSQGTRIYEQYF
.,TRBV20-1,many,TRBJ2-7,TGCAGTGCTAGCGAGGGCCAATACGAGCAGTACTTC,CSASEGQYEQYF
TRBD1,TRBV7-9,many,TRBJ1-2,TGTGCCAGCACCTCGACAGGGCGAGAAACCTATGGCTACACCTTC,CASTSTGRETYGYTF
TRBD1,TRBV7-8,.,TRBJ1-2,TGTGCCAGCAGCCAACAGGGGCCTAACTATGGCTACACCTTC,CASSQQGPNYGYTF
TRBD1,TRBV10-2,.,TRBJ1-4,TGCGCCAGCAGTGAGCACAGGGGGCTGGAACTGTTTTTT,CASSEHRGLELFF
.,TRBV5-1,many,TRBJ2-7,TGCGCCAGCAGCTTGGCCAACAAAAACTACGAGCAGTACTTC,CASSLANKNYEQYF
.,TRBV15,.,TRBJ1-1,TGTGCCACCAGCGGGGGGCTGTACACTGAAGCTTTCTTT,CATSGGLYTEAFF
.,TRBV4-2,many,TRBJ2-5,TGTGCCAGCAGCCAAGTGTCGGGTCCACAAGAGACCCAGTACTTC,CASSQVSGPQETQYF
.,TRBV7-3,.,TRBJ2-7,TGTGCCAGCAGCTTTCCGGGGAGGGAGCAGTACTTC,CASSFPGREQYF
.,TRBV5-1,.,TRBJ2-2,TGCGCCAGCAGCGTCGCCACGGAAGACACCGGGGAGCTGTTTTTT,CASSVATEDTGELFF
.,TRBV27,many,TRBJ1-1,TGTGCCAGCAGTCCGAGAATGAACACTGAAGCTTTCTTT,CASSPRMNTEAFF